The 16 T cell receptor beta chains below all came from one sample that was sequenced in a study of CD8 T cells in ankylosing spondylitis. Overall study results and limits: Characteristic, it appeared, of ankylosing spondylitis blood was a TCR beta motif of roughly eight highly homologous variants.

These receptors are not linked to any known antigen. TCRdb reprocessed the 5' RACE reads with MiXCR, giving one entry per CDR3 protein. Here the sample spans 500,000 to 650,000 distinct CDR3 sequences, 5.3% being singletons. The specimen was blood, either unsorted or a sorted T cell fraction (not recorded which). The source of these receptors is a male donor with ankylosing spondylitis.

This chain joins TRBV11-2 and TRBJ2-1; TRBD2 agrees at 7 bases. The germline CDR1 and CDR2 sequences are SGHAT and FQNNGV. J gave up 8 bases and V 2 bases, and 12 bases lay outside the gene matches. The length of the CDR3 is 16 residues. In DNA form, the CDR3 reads TGTGCCAGCAGCTTACGATCCGCGGGAGCTTTGGATGAGCAGTTCTTC. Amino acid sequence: CASSLRSAGALDEQFF.

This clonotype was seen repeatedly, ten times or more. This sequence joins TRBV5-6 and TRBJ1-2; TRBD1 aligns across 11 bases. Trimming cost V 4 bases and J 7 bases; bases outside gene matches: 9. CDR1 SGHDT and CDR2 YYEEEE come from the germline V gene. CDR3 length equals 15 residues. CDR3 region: CASSGGQGVKSGYTF. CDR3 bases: TGTGCCAGCAGCGGGGGACAGGGGGTCAAATCTGGCTACACCTTC.

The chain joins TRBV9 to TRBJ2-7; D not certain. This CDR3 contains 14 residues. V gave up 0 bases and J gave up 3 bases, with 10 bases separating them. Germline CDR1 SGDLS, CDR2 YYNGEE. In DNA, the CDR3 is TGTGCCAGCAGCGTAGCGCTAGATAGCTACGAGCAGTACTTC. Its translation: CASSVALDSYEQYF. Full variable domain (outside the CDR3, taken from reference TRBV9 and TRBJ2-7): DSGVTQTPKHLITATGQRVTLRCSPRSGDLSVYWYQQSLDQGLQFLIQYYNGEERAKGNILERFSAQQFPDLHSELNLSSLELGDSALYFCASSVALDSYEQYFGPGTRLTVT.

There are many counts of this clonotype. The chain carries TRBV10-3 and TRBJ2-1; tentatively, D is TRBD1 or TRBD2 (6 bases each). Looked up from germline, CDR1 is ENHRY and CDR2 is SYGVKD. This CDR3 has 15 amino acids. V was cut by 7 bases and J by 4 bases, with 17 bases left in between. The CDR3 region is CAINERGPGYNEQFF. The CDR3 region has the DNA TGTGCCATCAACGAACGGGGGCCGGGGTACAATGAGCAGTTCTTC.

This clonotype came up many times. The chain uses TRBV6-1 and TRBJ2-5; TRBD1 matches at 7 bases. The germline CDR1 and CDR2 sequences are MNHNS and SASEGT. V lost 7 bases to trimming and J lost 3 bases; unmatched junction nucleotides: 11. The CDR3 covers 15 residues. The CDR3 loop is CASTPGQASKETQYF. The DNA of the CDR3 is TGTGCCAGCACCCCCGGACAGGCTAGCAAAGAGACCCAGTACTTC.

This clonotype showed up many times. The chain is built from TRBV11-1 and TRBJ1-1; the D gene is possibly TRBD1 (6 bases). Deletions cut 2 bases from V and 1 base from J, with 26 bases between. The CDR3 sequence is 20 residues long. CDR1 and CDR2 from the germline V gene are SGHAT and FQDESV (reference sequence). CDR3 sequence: CASSLTTFKTGLQGNTEAFF. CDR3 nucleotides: TGTGCCAGCAGCTTAACGACCTTCAAAACAGGGCTACAGGGGAACACTGAAGCTTTCTTT.

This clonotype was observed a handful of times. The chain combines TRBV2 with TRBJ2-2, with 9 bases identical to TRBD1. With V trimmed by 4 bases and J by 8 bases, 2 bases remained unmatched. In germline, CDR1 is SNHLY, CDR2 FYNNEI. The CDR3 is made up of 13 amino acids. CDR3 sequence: CASSGDRGGELFF. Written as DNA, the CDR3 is TGTGCCAGCAGTGGTGACAGGGGGGGGGAGCTGTTTTTT.

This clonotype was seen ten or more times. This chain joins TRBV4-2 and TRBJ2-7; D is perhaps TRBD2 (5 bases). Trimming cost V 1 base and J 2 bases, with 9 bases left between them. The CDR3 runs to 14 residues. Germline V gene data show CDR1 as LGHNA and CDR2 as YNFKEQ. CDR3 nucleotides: TGTGCCAGCAGCCAAGCTGCGGGTACCTACGAGCAGTACTTC. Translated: CASSQAAGTYEQYF.

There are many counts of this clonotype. The CDR3 DNA sequence: TGTGCCAGCAGCTTAGGAATGGGTTACGAGCAGTACTTC. This gives the protein CASSLGMGYEQYF. The chain combines TRBV11-1 with TRBJ2-7; D remains unclear. This CDR3 spans 13 amino acids. CDR1 SGHAT and CDR2 FQDESV come from the germline V gene (reference sequence). Deletions cut 1 base from V and 4 bases from J, with 8 bases between.

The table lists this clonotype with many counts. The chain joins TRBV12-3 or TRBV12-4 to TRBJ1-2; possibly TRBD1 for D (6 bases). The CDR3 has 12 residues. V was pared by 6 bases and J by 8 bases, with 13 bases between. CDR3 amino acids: CASRTGRRGYTF. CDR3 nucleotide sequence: TGTGCCAGCAGAACAGGGCGGAGGGGCTACACCTTC.

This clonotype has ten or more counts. The CDR3 nucleotides read TGTGCCAGCTCACCAACGGGACAGATTTCCTTAACCTACGAGCAGTACTTC. Amino acids: CASSPTGQISLTYEQYF. The V call is TRBV18, the J call TRBJ2-7; 7 bases fit TRBD1. Germline-derived CDR1 and CDR2 are KGHSH and LQKENI. The trim removed 2 bases at V and 2 bases at J, leaving 12 bases unmatched. The CDR3 covers 17 residues.

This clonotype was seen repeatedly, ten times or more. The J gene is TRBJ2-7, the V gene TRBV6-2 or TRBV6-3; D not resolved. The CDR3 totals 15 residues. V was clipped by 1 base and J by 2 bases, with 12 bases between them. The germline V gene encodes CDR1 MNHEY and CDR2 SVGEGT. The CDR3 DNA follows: TGTGCCAGCAGTTACTTGGGTTTAAGCCCCTACGAGCAGTACTTC. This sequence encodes CASSYLGLSPYEQYF.

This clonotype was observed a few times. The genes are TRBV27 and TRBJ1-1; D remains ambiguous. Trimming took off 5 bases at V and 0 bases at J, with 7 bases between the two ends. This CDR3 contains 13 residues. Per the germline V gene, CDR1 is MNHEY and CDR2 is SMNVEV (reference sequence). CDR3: CASSTRVNTEAFF. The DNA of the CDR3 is TGTGCCAGCAGTACTAGGGTGAACACTGAAGCTTTCTTT.

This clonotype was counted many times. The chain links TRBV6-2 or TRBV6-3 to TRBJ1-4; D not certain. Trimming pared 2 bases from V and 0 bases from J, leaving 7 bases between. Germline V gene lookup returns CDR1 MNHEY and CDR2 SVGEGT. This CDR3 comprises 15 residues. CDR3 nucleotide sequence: TGTGCCAGCAGTTACCGCAGTACAACTAATGAAAAACTGTTTTTT. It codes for CASSYRSTTNEKLFF.

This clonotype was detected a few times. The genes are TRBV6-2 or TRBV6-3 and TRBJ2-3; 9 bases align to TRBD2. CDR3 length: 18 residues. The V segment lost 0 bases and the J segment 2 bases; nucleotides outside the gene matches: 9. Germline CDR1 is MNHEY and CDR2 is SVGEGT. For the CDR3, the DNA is TGTGCCAGCAGTTACTCGAAAGTGGTAGCGGGAGACACAGATACGCAGTATTTT. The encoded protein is CASSYSKVVAGDTDTQYF.

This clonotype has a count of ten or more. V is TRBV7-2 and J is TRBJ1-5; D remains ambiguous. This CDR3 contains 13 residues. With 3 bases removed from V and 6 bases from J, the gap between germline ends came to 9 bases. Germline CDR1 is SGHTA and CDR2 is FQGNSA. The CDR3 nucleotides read TGTGCCAGCAGCTTTAACTTCGGTCAGCCCCAGCATTTT. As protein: CASSFNFGQPQHF.